This T cell receptor beta chain is drawn from a study of OX40 agonist ivuxolimab in advanced cancers. Germline-derived CDR1 and CDR2 are MNHEY and SMNVEV (reference sequence). This CDR3 is 12 amino acids long. V shed 5 bases and J shed 4 bases, with 5 bases lying between them. The assay was immunoSEQ multiplex PCR, and TCRdb's table has in-frame clones only and misses some. The sample carries approximately 30,000 clones, roughly 84% recorded once. The sample was CD4+ or CD8+ T cells sorted from blood, taken in a trial of the OX40 agonist ivuxolimab. The rearrangement joins TRBV27 to TRBJ1-4; no firm D call. This TCR came from an adult with an advanced solid tumor such as melanoma, head and neck, liver or kidney cancer. The CDR3 region is CASSDNNEKLFF. DNA of the CDR3: TGTGCCAGCAGTGACAATAATGAAAAACTGTTTTTT.